The subject of this entry is one TCR beta chain. Sequencing was performed with immunoSEQ multiplex PCR; in TCRdb, only in-frame clones are kept and a portion is missing. The sample has approximately 96,000 clones; roughly 89% are singletons. The data originate from a study of blood T cell repertoires in COVID-19. Across the study: Sample material is recorded as cDNA or gDNA derived from T cells, B-cell-depleted T cells, or PBMCs.

The germline gives CDR1 LNHDA, CDR2 SQIVND (reference sequence). V lost 5 bases and J 8 bases, leaving 18 bases between the germline ends. This CDR3 comprises 15 residues. This chain links TRBV19 with TRBJ1-4; possible D gene TRBD1, 5 bases. The sequenced sample was peripheral blood. The sequence was obtained from a human donor with COVID-19, enrolled during active disease. The donor label of this sample is uncertain. The CDR3 sequence: CASSVGRKGEEKLFF. The CDR3 region has the DNA TGTGCCAGTAGTGTGGGGAGGAAAGGGGAAGAAAAACTGTTTTTT. The full variable domain, in which reference TRBV19 and TRBJ1-4 provide the parts outside the CDR3, is DGGITQSPKYLFRKEGQNVTLSCEQNLNHDAMYWYRQDPGQGLRLIYYSQIVNDFQKGDIAEGYSVSREKKESFPLTVTSAQKNPTAFYLCASSVGRKGEEKLFFGSGTQLSVL.